The sequence of this T cell receptor (beta chain) was determined in a study of cytomegalovirus exposure and HLA in healthy donors. Whole-study results and caveats: In vitro confirmation showed three CMV-associated chains to be CMV antigen specific. Reportedly, fewer N-insertions than the 666-donor mean appeared in an Asian-associated ancestry cluster in a later analysis.

Note on this clone: Its antigen is still unknown. At one end the junction does not follow the germline gene, possibly because of a read error.

Use of 60 Vbeta and 13 Jbeta primers characterized the PCR. Original handling: As a later analysis found, there were approximately 80 million unique TCR beta chains, of which roughly 11 million were shared. Repertoires were generated with immunoSEQ multiplex PCR, while TCRdb's copy carries only in-frame clones and drops some. D and trimming were read from the DNA, whereas the V and J calls and clone size are those reported in that table. The table has roughly 200,000 clones, about four fifths seen once. The CDR3 consists of 13 residues. Per the germline V gene, CDR1 is SEHNR and CDR2 is FQNEAQ (reference sequence).

J is TRBJ2-7 and V is TRBV7-9; 8 bases are shared with TRBD1. The sequence derives from a man between 35 and 55 years old in good health and CMV-seropositive. Sample: PBMCs. CDR3 nucleotides: TGTTCCAGCAGATCTGGACAGGGCTACGAGCAGTACTTC. This codes for CSSRSGQGYEQYF.